A single sample gave rise to the 18 T cell receptor beta chains below, sequenced in a study of a mutant IDH1 vaccine in newly diagnosed glioma (dated by TCRdb to 2020 to 2022). The receptor library was made with the immunoSEQ multiplex PCR assay. Sourced from immuneACCESS, this table was stored by TCRdb with only in-frame sequences that have V and J called. A share of the clones is absent; for the studies checked, an unresolved V gene accounts for under half, and the remainder has no known explanation. Across this sample there are approximately 54,000 clones, with 65% to 85% seen only once. The ten biggest clones cover around 18% of the sample. The label giving this sample's time point can be read as: baseline, week 1 (first vaccination visit). Per the publication, the treatment or condition label means: pre-vaccination baseline after standard-of-care therapy. The sequencing here drew on PBMCs, taken from a glioma patient treated with radiotherapy, temozolomide or both. These receptors were collected from a man aged 18-30 years with glioma.

This rearrangement joins TRBV4-2 to TRBJ1-5, with a possible D match to TRBD1 (5 bases). Germline V gene data show CDR1 as LGHNA and CDR2 as YNFKEQ. Trimming shortened V by 3 bases and J by 3 bases, and 12 bases separated the two germline ends. The CDR3 runs to 15 residues. The CDR3 nucleotides are TGTGCCAGCAGCCAGACCGACAGTTCCAATCAGCCCCAGCATTTT. It codes for CASSQTDSSNQPQHF.

The gene calls are TRBV2 and TRBJ1-2; D possibly corresponds to TRBD1 (5 bases). Trimming shortened V by 1 base and J by 7 bases, and 13 bases separated the two germline ends. This CDR3 is 14 amino acids long. Germline V gives CDR1 SNHLY, CDR2 FYNNEI. The CDR3 is CASSEVGGVSGYTF. The CDR3 DNA follows: TGTGCCAGCAGTGAAGTTGGAGGGGTGAGTGGCTACACCTTC.

The chain recombines TRBV27 with TRBJ2-2; D not resolved. CDR1 is MNHEY and CDR2 is SMNVEV in the germline V gene (reference sequence). The CDR3 is 18 residues long. V gave up 0 bases and J gave up 6 bases, with 20 bases separating them. CDR3 DNA: TGTGCCAGCAGTTTATCTAACCCTCTTTCCGTACGAGCCGGGGAGCTGTTTTTT. Its translation: CASSLSNPLSVRAGELFF.

The chain uses TRBV5-1 and TRBJ1-5; D is undetermined. Germline CDR1 is SGHRS and CDR2 is YFSETQ. This CDR3 is 15 amino acids long. The V end lost 0 bases, the J end lost 0 bases, and 7 bases lay between the germline ends. The CDR3 DNA is TGCGCCAGCAGCTTGGGAGGGAGTAGCAATCAGCCCCAGCATTTT. This codes for CASSLGGSSNQPQHF.

The chain recombines TRBV6-5 with TRBJ1-6; TRBD1 matches 10 bases. V dropped 4 bases and J dropped 10; count of bases not matched to a gene: 10. The CDR3 runs 16 residues. Per the germline V gene, CDR1 is MNHEY and CDR2 is SVGAGI. The CDR3 DNA is TGTGCCAGCAGTTGGGAAAGACAGGGGGCGCGATCACCCCTCCACTTT. Protein product: CASSWERQGARSPLHF.

The genes are TRBV15 and TRBJ1-4, with no clear D. The V and J ends lost 7 bases and 6 bases respectively, with 15 bases between them. The germline V gene encodes CDR1 LNHNV and CDR2 YYDKDF (reference sequence). The CDR3 runs 14 residues. CDR3 sequence (DNA): TGTGCCACCACCGTTAGTGGCGGTGATGAAAAACTGTTTTTT. Translated: CATTVSGGDEKLFF.

This rearrangement joins TRBV19 to TRBJ1-5, with D hard to call. CDR3 length: 13 residues. Germline lookup yields CDR1 LNHDA and CDR2 SQIVND (reference sequence). Trimming left V 4 bases short and J 7 bases short, with 11 bases between. For the CDR3, the DNA is TGTGCCAGTAGTAGGGGAGGCCCCCAGCCCCAGCATTTT. Amino acids: CASSRGGPQPQHF.

In its sample, this clone ranks as medium-sized. The chain links TRBV5-1 to TRBJ2-7; D is uncertain. The CDR3 spans 12 residues. Germline CDR1 SGHRS, CDR2 YFSETQ. V was cut by 2 bases and J by 3 bases, with 6 bases left in between. This CDR3 reads CASSLGDYEQYF. The CDR3 DNA follows: TGCGCCAGCAGCTTAGGTGACTACGAGCAGTACTTC.

The chain uses TRBV2 and TRBJ2-3; 13 bases map to TRBD2. CDR1 is SNHLY and CDR2 is FYNNEI in the germline V gene. This CDR3 region has 14 residues. J lost 2 bases, V lost 11 bases, and 4 bases had no gene match. The CDR3 nucleotides are TGTGCCGGGGGACTAGCGGGAATCACAGATACGCAGTATTTT. Its translation: CAGGLAGITDTQYF.

The chain joins TRBV2 to TRBJ1-1; D is unclear. This CDR3 has 13 amino acids. Trimming removed 5 bases from V and 1 base from J, with 8 bases in between. Germline V gene data show CDR1 as SNHLY and CDR2 as FYNNEI. The DNA of the CDR3 is TGTGCCAGCAGTAATAAGAAGAACACTGAAGCTTTCTTT. It translates to CASSNKKNTEAFF.

The chain carries TRBV7-8 and TRBJ2-5; D is uncertain. Germline CDR1 and CDR2: SGHVS and FQNEAQ. The CDR3 runs 16 residues. Trimming cost V 1 base and J 1 base, with 13 bases left between them. The CDR3, as DNA: TGTGCCAGCAGCTTAGGAGGAGTGGGTGGCCAAGAGACCCAGTACTTC. Translated, it gives CASSLGGVGGQETQYF.

This chain links TRBV19 with TRBJ2-6; D call uncertain. The CDR3 consists of 16 residues. V lost 1 base and J 0 bases, leaving 7 bases between the germline ends. The germline gives CDR1 LNHDA, CDR2 SQIVND (reference sequence). CDR3 coding DNA: TGTGCCAGTAGTATAGGAATGGCCTCTGGGGCCAACGTCCTGACTTTC. This codes for CASSIGMASGANVLTF.

The V and J genes are TRBV5-1 and TRBJ2-7; D unclear. In germline, CDR1 is SGHRS, CDR2 YFSETQ. CDR3 length equals 15 residues. Trimming removed 0 bases at V and 2 bases at J, with 12 bases between. The CDR3 loop is CASSLETGPTYEQYF. The CDR3 DNA reads TGCGCCAGCAGCTTGGAGACGGGTCCGACCTACGAGCAGTACTTC.

V usage is TRBV30 and J usage is TRBJ2-2, with TRBD2 matching over 9 bases. The V and J ends lost 1 base and 1 base, in that order; junction bases with no gene match: 1. Germline CDR1 GTSNPN, CDR2 SVGIG (reference sequence). The CDR3 length is 15 residues. This chain's CDR3 is CAWSGLAVNTGELFF. The CDR3 coding sequence is TGTGCCTGGAGTGGACTAGCGGTGAACACCGGGGAGCTGTTTTTT.

This clone was recorded only once. The chain uses TRBV25-1 and TRBJ2-3; TRBD1 might be the D (6 bases). V was shortened by 5 bases and J by 2 bases, with 8 bases between the two germline ends. The CDR3 loop spans 13 amino acids. CDR1 MGHDK and CDR2 SYGVNS come from the germline V gene. The CDR3 DNA is TGTGCCAGCAGTCGACAGGACACAGATACGCAGTATTTT. Its translation is CASSRQDTDTQYF.

This clone was found a few times. V usage is TRBV14 and J usage is TRBJ1-1; D is undetermined. There are 12 residues in the CDR3. Deletions cut 4 bases from V and 2 bases from J, with 5 bases between. The germline CDR1 and CDR2 sequences are SGHDN and FVKESK. In nucleotides, the CDR3 is TGTGCCAGCAGCCCTTACAACACTGAAGCTTTCTTT. It codes for CASSPYNTEAFF.

The chain couples TRBV29-1 to TRBJ1-1, with D tentatively TRBD1 (6 bases). CDR1 and CDR2 (germline): SQVTM, ANQGSEA. The V end was cut by 3 bases, the J end by 1 base, with 18 bases between. The CDR3 sequence is 16 residues long. For the CDR3, the DNA is TGCAGCGTTGAGTCGGGGCGACAGGTAGCGAACACTGAAGCTTTCTTT. Protein: CSVESGRQVANTEAFF.

The chain uses TRBV13 and TRBJ2-5, with D possibly TRBD2 on 6 matching bases. Looked up from germline, CDR1 is PRHDT and CDR2 is FYEKMQ (reference sequence). The CDR3 is 14 amino acids. The V and J ends lost 5 bases and 6 bases respectively, with 16 bases between them. Here the CDR3 reads CASSQLTGGKTQYF. The CDR3 region has the DNA TGTGCCAGCAGCCAACTAACAGGCGGGAAGACCCAGTACTTC.